The 9 T cell receptor beta chains in this list originate from one sample, sequenced in a study of blood T cell repertoires in COVID-19. Profiled with immunoSEQ multiplex PCR; TCRdb holds only in-frame clones, not every one. The sample comprises about 220,000 clones, approximately 80% of which are singletons, and roughly 12% rests with the top ten. Sequenced material: peripheral blood. The origin of the receptors is a human donor in a cohort sampled during active COVID-19.

The J gene is TRBJ2-5, the V gene TRBV6-5; D may be TRBD2 (5 bases). CDR1 is MNHEY and CDR2 is SVGAGI in the germline V gene. This CDR3 is 15 amino acids long. V lost 2 bases and J 5 bases, leaving 15 bases between the germline ends. The CDR3: CASSYVQDSGETQYF. The CDR3 nucleotides are TGTGCCAGCAGTTACGTCCAGGACTCCGGGGAGACCCAGTACTTC.

The J gene is TRBJ2-5, the V gene TRBV6-2 or TRBV6-3; TRBD2 matches 9 bases. The V gene end was trimmed by 5 bases and the J gene end by 1 base; junction bases not matched to a gene: 2. CDR3 length: 14 amino acids. Germline CDR1 is MNHEY and CDR2 is SVGEGT. The CDR3 reads CASSRAGGQETQYF. The CDR3, as DNA: TGTGCCAGCAGTCGAGCGGGGGGCCAAGAGACCCAGTACTTC.

The J gene is TRBJ2-5, the V gene TRBV14, with a weak D call TRBD1 (6 bases). The CDR3 is 18 residues long. Germline V gene sequence: CDR1 SGHDN, CDR2 FVKESK. With 0 bases removed from V and 3 bases from J, the gap between germline ends came to 20 bases. The CDR3 region is CASSQDPSPRTDKETQYF. The CDR3 DNA is TGTGCCAGCAGCCAAGATCCTTCACCACGGACAGACAAAGAGACCCAGTACTTC.

This clone has more than one count but fewer than ten. The V call is TRBV3-1 (or the pseudogene TRBV3-2), the J call TRBJ1-6, with 9 positions matching TRBD1. There are 14 residues in the CDR3. Trimming cost V 3 bases and J 10 bases; bases outside gene matches: 4. Germline V gives CDR1 LGHDT, CDR2 YNNKEL (reference sequence). CDR3 bases: TGTGCCAGCAGCCAGAAGGGGACAGGGTCACCCCTCCACTTT. Its protein product is CASSQKGTGSPLHF.

This clone showed up just once. The chain has TRBV4-3 and TRBJ1-2; unclear D gene. CDR3 length equals 13 residues. CDR1 and CDR2 (germline): LGHNA, YSLEER. Trimming took 3 bases from V and 1 from J, leaving 6 bases between them. In nucleotides, the CDR3 is TGCGCCAGCAGCCAGTCAGTTAACTATGGCTACACCTTC. Amino acids: CASSQSVNYGYTF.

This chain uses TRBV9 with TRBJ1-6; D call uncertain. Germline V gene data show CDR1 as SGDLS and CDR2 as YYNGEE. The CDR3 has 14 residues. V lost 3 bases to trimming and J lost 1 base, with 5 bases between them. CDR3 DNA: TGTGCCAGCAGCGGGCAATCCTATAATTCACCCCTCCACTTT. Its translation is CASSGQSYNSPLHF. Together with reference TRBV9 and TRBJ1-6, the CDR3 gives the full variable domain: DSGVTQTPKHLITATGQRVTLRCSPRSGDLSVYWYQQSLDQGLQFLIQYYNGEERAKGNILERFSAQQFPDLHSELNLSSLELGDSALYFCASSGQSYNSPLHFGNGTRLTVT.

This sequence joins TRBV28 and TRBJ1-1; possibly TRBD1 for D (6 bases). Per germline, CDR1 MDHEN and CDR2 SYDVKM. V lost 3 bases to trimming and J lost 5 bases, with 19 bases between them. There are 16 residues in the CDR3. The CDR3 nucleotides are TGTGCCAGCAGTTTCCCGGGACAAGGGAAGAGTACTGAAGCTTTCTTT. Protein product: CASSFPGQGKSTEAFF.

The rearrangement uses TRBV5-6 and TRBJ1-1; TRBD1 is a possible D gene (6 bases). The CDR3 consists of 14 residues. V was pared by 4 bases and J by 5 bases, with 15 bases between. CDR1 SGHDT and CDR2 YYEEEE come from the germline V gene. The CDR3 coding sequence is TGTGCCAGCAGCCCACTGGGGGGGCAAACTGAAGCTTTCTTT. Translated: CASSPLGGQTEAFF.

The chain joins TRBV28 to TRBJ1-5, with 10 bases matching TRBD1. The germline CDR1 and CDR2 sequences are MDHEN and SYDVKM. The trim removed 7 bases at V and 3 bases at J, leaving 12 bases unmatched. CDR3 size: 17 residues. CDR3 sequence (DNA): TGTGCCAGCACCCTAGACAGGGGGCGCCGGAACAATCAGCCCCAGCATTTT. Translation gives CASTLDRGRRNNQPQHF.